Sequencing of this T cell receptor (beta chain) was carried out in a study of T cell responses to AZD1222 COVID-19 vaccine. Study-level points and caveats: Baseline seropositivity characterized only a handful of AZD1222 recipients.

This clone has just one count. Its antigen is still unknown. TCRdb keeps only in-frame clones here, not all; method: immunoSEQ multiplex PCR. The sample has 100,000 to 150,000 clones, around 90% seen once. The CDR3 consists of 11 residues. Germline loops: CDR1 LNHDA, CDR2 SQIVND (reference sequence). With 7 bases removed from V and 6 bases from J, the gap between germline ends came to 9 bases. The starting material was peripheral blood, obtained on day 0 of AZD1222 vaccination. The V call is TRBV19, the J call TRBJ1-2; no reliable D call. The clonotype originates from an adult in good health. In DNA, the CDR3 is TGTGCCAGTACCTATTCTGATGGCTACACCTTC. It is translated as CASTYSDGYTF.